These 15 T cell receptor beta chains came from one sample sequenced in a study of CD4 T cells in relation to SARS-CoV-2 and coronaviruses. Antigens for these TCRs are unknown. Here immunoSEQ multiplex PCR was the method, and the copy in TCRdb shows in-frame clones only, minus some. This sample has some 40,000 clones, with roughly 84% found just once. The sequenced sample consisted of naive CD4+ T cells from PBMCs, cultured in vitro. The subset is: naive CD4+ T cells isolated by negative enrichment. The source of these receptors is an adult with COVID-19.

The chain uses TRBV27 and TRBJ2-7; no firm D call. The germline V gene encodes CDR1 MNHEY and CDR2 SMNVEV (reference sequence). V lost 2 bases and J 0 bases, leaving 11 bases between the germline ends. This CDR3 contains 15 residues. CDR3 sequence (DNA): TGTGCCAGCAGTTTAGTGGGGTTCAGCTCCTACGAGCAGTACTTC. This encodes CASSLVGFSSYEQYF.

This rearrangement joins TRBV5-1 to TRBJ2-1, with TRBD1 matching 10 bases. The CDR3 length is 17 residues. From germline, CDR1 is SGHRS and CDR2 YFSETQ. Trimming at V came to 0 bases and at J to 5 bases, leaving 8 bases not matched to a gene. The CDR3 sequence is CASSLAWWTGGNNEQFF. The DNA for the CDR3 is TGCGCCAGCAGCTTGGCCTGGTGGACAGGGGGTAACAATGAGCAGTTCTTC.

The chain carries TRBV5-1 and TRBJ1-5; D gene unclear. The CDR3 covers 16 residues. The V gene's germline CDR1 is SGHRS and CDR2 YFSETQ. Trimming shortened V by 4 bases and J by 0 bases, and 14 bases separated the two germline ends. CDR3 bases: TGCGCCAGCAGCCCTTATGGATCGGATAGCAATCAGCCCCAGCATTTT. Its protein is CASSPYGSDSNQPQHF.

The chain links TRBV27 to TRBJ2-1; a weak D match, TRBD2 (5 bases). CDR1 is MNHEY, CDR2 SMNVEV, per germline (reference sequence). This CDR3 region has 16 residues. V dropped 5 bases and J dropped 0 bases, with 14 bases sitting between them. The CDR3 spells CASSVIRGNSYNEQFF. DNA for the CDR3: TGTGCCAGCAGTGTAATACGGGGAAACTCCTACAATGAGCAGTTCTTC.

V gene TRBV6-6 combines with J gene TRBJ1-3, with unresolved D. The CDR3 runs 12 residues. Germline V gene sequence: CDR1 MNHNY, CDR2 SVGAGI (reference sequence). V was trimmed by 10 bases and J by 1 base, leaving 8 bases between them. The CDR3 sequence is CATKESGNTIYF. The CDR3 DNA reads TGTGCCACTAAGGAGTCTGGAAACACCATATATTTT.

The chain uses TRBV18 and TRBJ1-5; no firm D call. CDR3 length: 13 amino acids. The V and J ends lost 8 bases and 7 bases respectively, with 15 bases between them. Germline CDR1 and CDR2: KGHSH and LQKENI. This CDR3 is CASAPGFEQPQHF. The DNA for the CDR3 is TGTGCCAGCGCCCCCGGTTTCGAACAGCCCCAGCATTTT.

The gene calls are TRBV6-5 and TRBJ2-7; the D is unclear. From germline, CDR1 is MNHEY and CDR2 SVGAGI. Trimming left V 3 bases short and J 1 base short, with 16 bases between. This CDR3 has 16 residues. In nucleotides, the CDR3 is TGTGCCAGCAGTTATTCTGCGACTGCGTTATCCTACGAGCAGTACTTC. Protein sequence: CASSYSATALSYEQYF.

This chain links TRBV5-1 with TRBJ1-2; D is uncertain. Germline values: CDR1 SGHRS, CDR2 YFSETQ. The CDR3 has 13 amino acids. V dropped 0 bases and J dropped 6 bases, with 9 bases sitting between them. The CDR3 protein is CASSLAVGHGYTF. The CDR3 DNA reads TGCGCCAGCAGCTTGGCCGTAGGACATGGCTACACCTTC.

This chain connects TRBV15 to TRBJ2-2, with TRBD2 matching over 10 bases. The CDR3 has 16 residues. The ends lost 4 bases at V and 0 bases at J; junction bases unmatched: 2. Germline V lookup: CDR1 LNHNV, CDR2 YYDKDF (reference sequence). The CDR3, as DNA: TGTGCCACCAGCATCACTAGCGGGACGAACACCGGGGAGCTGTTTTTT. This sequence encodes CATSITSGTNTGELFF.

The chain carries TRBV27 and TRBJ1-3; possibly TRBD1 for D (5 bases). Germline V CDR1 and CDR2: MNHEY, SMNVEV (reference sequence). The length of the CDR3 is 13 residues. Trimming took 6 bases from V and 0 from J, leaving 6 bases between them. In nucleotides, the CDR3 is TGTGCCAGCAGAACAGGCTCTGGAAACACCATATATTTT. It yields the protein CASRTGSGNTIYF.

The rearrangement links TRBV11-2 to TRBJ2-7; possible D gene TRBD1, 5 bases. Germline V gene data show CDR1 as SGHAT and CDR2 as FQNNGV. This CDR3 region has 15 residues. The V and J ends lost 1 base and 4 bases respectively, with 14 bases between them. The CDR3 bases are TGTGCCAGCAGCTTAGTGCAGGGTCCGGGTTACGAGCAGTACTTC. This sequence encodes CASSLVQGPGYEQYF.

The chain combines TRBV21-1 with TRBJ2-7; the table's D gene call, TRBD1, was not cross checked with the DNA. TRBV21-1 is noted as a pseudogene. CDR3 length equals 17 residues. CDR3 loop: CASSKPPRSGQGTEQYF. DNA of the CDR3: TGTGCCAGCAGCAAGCCCCCACGGTCGGGACAGGGTACCGAGCAGTACTTC.

This clone was recorded a few times. The rearrangement uses TRBV3-1 (or the pseudogene TRBV3-2) and TRBJ2-2; tentative D call: TRBD2 (5 bases). Trimming cost V 4 bases and J 4 bases, with 16 bases left between them. Germline CDR1 LGHDT, CDR2 YNNKEL (reference sequence). The CDR3 is 16 amino acids. The CDR3 spells CASSLRGLRGTGELFF. The CDR3 DNA follows: TGTGCCAGCAGCCTACGAGGACTTCGGGGCACCGGGGAGCTGTTTTTT.

This clone has only a few counts. J is TRBJ1-5 and V is TRBV19; 7 bases line up with TRBD1. This CDR3 has 16 residues. V gave up 7 bases and J gave up 7 bases; unmatched junction bases: 16. Germline V gene lookup returns CDR1 LNHDA and CDR2 SQIVND (reference sequence). The CDR3 DNA sequence: TGTGCCAGTATTGCCCCGGGACAGCGGGGTGGACAGCCCCAGCATTTT. Its protein is CASIAPGQRGGQPQHF.

The chain links TRBV10-2 to TRBJ1-5; 8 bases agree with TRBD1. CDR3 size: 14 residues. Germline CDR1 WSHSY, CDR2 SAAADI. J lost 0 bases, V lost 10 bases, and 5 bases had no gene match. CDR3 in DNA: TGCGCCACCAGGACAGGGAATAGCAATCAGCCCCAGCATTTT. Amino acids: CATRTGNSNQPQHF.